Sequencing of this TCR beta chain was carried out in a study of T-cell reconstitution after alpha-beta-depleted transplantation in children. Points from the study as a whole: Roughly two months post-transplant, alpha-beta T cells reportedly originated from several hundred graft clones that had expanded.

Researchers prepared the TCRbeta library using unique molecular identifiers, the study reports. TCRdb redid the calling of the PCR reads with MiXCR, one entry per CDR3 protein. Of about 980,000 distinct CDR3 sequences listed, roughly 29% are singletons. With respect to this clonotype: Antigen unknown.

The germline V and J ends were trimmed by 6 bases and 0 bases, with 12 bases remaining between them. The CDR3 runs 15 residues. Source: PBMCs, mostly from graft donor cells, taken 360 days after TCRalphabeta/CD19-depleted stem cell transplant. The rearrangement uses TRBV12-3 or TRBV12-4 and TRBJ1-5, with D tentatively TRBD1 (6 bases). The clonotype originates from a boy under two years old who had a stem cell transplant for SCID, so the T cells may come from the graft donor. The chain's CDR3 is CASRQQGDSNQPQHF. As DNA, the CDR3 is TGTGCCAGCAGACAACAGGGAGATAGCAATCAGCCCCAGCATTTT.